This T cell receptor (beta chain) derives from a study of blood T cell repertoires in COVID-19. Across the study: Sites across the United States, Italy and Spain contributed samples from acute and convalescent COVID-19. T cells, B-cell-depleted T cells, or PBMCs provided the cDNA or gDNA that served as material.

As originally analysed: Scientists estimated how many nucleated cells there were by amplifying reference gene primers. Some clones are missing from TCRdb's copy, which holds only in-frame ones; the method was immunoSEQ multiplex PCR. That table supplies the V and J calls and clone size; D and trimming were determined from the DNA. The data hold 150,000 to 200,000 clones, with around 86% observed a single time. This CDR3 has 16 amino acids. Per germline, CDR1 SGHRS and CDR2 YFSETQ. The trim removed 0 bases at V and 0 bases at J, leaving 4 bases unmatched. The receptor was isolated from a middle-aged man with active or convalescent COVID-19. Sequencing was carried out using peripheral blood. The chain employs TRBV5-1 and TRBJ1-1; 8 bases map to TRBD1. CDR3 bases: TGCGCCAGCAGCTTGGCTGGGACAGGCTTGAACACTGAAGCTTTCTTT. Its translation is CASSLAGTGLNTEAFF.